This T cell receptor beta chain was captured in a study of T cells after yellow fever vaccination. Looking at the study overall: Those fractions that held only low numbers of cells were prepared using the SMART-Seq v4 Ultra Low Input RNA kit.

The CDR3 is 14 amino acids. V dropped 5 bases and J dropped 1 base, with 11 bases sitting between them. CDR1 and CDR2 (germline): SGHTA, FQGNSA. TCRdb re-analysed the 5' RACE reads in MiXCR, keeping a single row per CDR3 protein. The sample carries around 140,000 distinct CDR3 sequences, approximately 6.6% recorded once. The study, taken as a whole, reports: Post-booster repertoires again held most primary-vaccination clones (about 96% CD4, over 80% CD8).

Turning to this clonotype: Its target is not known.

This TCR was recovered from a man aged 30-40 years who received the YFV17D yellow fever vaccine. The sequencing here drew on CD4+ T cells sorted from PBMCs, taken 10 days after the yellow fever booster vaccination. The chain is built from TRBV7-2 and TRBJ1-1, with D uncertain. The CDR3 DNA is TGTGCCAGCAGCATCCAGACTGGGAACACTGAAGCTTTCTTT. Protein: CASSIQTGNTEAFF.